These 9 T cell receptor beta chains were all obtained from the same sample, sequenced in a study of PD-1 blockade in classical Hodgkin lymphoma. Brentuximab vedotin exposure varied, and every patient relapsed after autologous stem cell transplantation. Libraries were prepared by immunoSEQ multiplex PCR; TCRdb keeps only in-frame clonotypes and omits some of them. Of 95,000 to 120,000 clones detected, 89% appear once; the ten largest clones hold just under 20%. The specimen was peripheral blood mononuclear cells (PBMCs), collected before the second cycle of nivolumab. The source of these receptors is a human donor with classical Hodgkin lymphoma.

The rearrangement uses TRBV5-4 and TRBJ2-2; D not resolved. V dropped 4 bases and J dropped 7 bases, with 14 bases sitting between them. This CDR3 is built from 14 residues. Germline CDR1 reads SGHNT; CDR2 reads YYREEE (reference sequence). The CDR3 DNA reads as TGTGCCAGCAGCACCACGTCCGGCGGCGGGGAGCTGTTTTTT. It specifies CASSTTSGGGELFF.

The J gene is TRBJ2-1, the V gene TRBV27; D possibly corresponds to TRBD2 (6 bases). There are 18 residues in the CDR3. The V and J ends lost 3 bases and 0 bases respectively, with 18 bases between them. The germline V gene encodes CDR1 MNHEY and CDR2 SMNVEV (reference sequence). This chain's CDR3 is CASSFLGMAGSSYNEQFF. The CDR3 DNA reads as TGTGCCAGCAGTTTTCTGGGAATGGCGGGGAGCTCCTACAATGAGCAGTTCTTC.

This chain uses TRBV29-1 with TRBJ1-1; 7 nucleotides line up with TRBD1. After removal of 7 bases from V and 3 bases from J, the junction contained 2 bases not matched to a gene. This CDR3 spans 11 amino acids. CDR1 and CDR2 (germline): SQVTM, ANQGSEA. The CDR3 bases are TGCAGCGGAACAGGGGACACTGAAGCTTTCTTT. This translates into CSGTGDTEAFF.

The genes are TRBV2 and TRBJ1-4, with unresolved D. The V end was cut by 3 bases, the J end by 4 bases, with 15 bases between. The germline CDR1 and CDR2 sequences are SNHLY and FYNNEI. The CDR3 sequence is 16 residues long. CDR3 residues: CASSDGWLGHNEKLFF. In DNA, the CDR3 is TGTGCCAGCAGTGATGGGTGGCTAGGGCATAATGAAAAACTGTTTTTT.

This clone was observed a handful of times. The chain recombines TRBV2 with TRBJ2-3, with D maybe TRBD1 (6 bases). This CDR3 comprises 15 residues. CDR1 SNHLY and CDR2 FYNNEI come from the germline V gene. Deletions cut 1 base from V and 0 bases from J, with 8 bases between. CDR3: CASSEGTASTDTQYF. For the CDR3, the DNA is TGTGCCAGCAGTGAAGGGACAGCTAGCACAGATACGCAGTATTTT.

The chain links TRBV19 to TRBJ2-2; D is unresolved. This CDR3 comprises 13 residues. The germline V gene encodes CDR1 LNHDA and CDR2 SQIVND (reference sequence). Trimming took off 3 bases at V and 10 bases at J, with 12 bases between the two ends. The CDR3 reads CASSMALSAELFF. For the CDR3, the DNA is TGTGCCAGTAGTATGGCCCTCTCGGCGGAGCTGTTTTTT. The whole variable domain, filled in from reference TRBV19 and TRBJ2-2, reads DGGITQSPKYLFRKEGQNVTLSCEQNLNHDAMYWYRQDPGQGLRLIYYSQIVNDFQKGDIAEGYSVSREKKESFPLTVTSAQKNPTAFYLCASSMALSAELFFGEGSRLTVL.

The count of this clone is one. This rearrangement joins TRBV7-2 to TRBJ2-1; 8 nucleotides align to TRBD2. V gave up 0 bases and J gave up 10 bases; unmatched junction bases: 8. This CDR3 has 15 residues. Per germline, CDR1 SGHTA and CDR2 FQGNSA. CDR3 DNA: TGTGCCAGCAGCTTAGCCTTAAATGAGCGGGGGGAGCAGTTCTTC. Translated: CASSLALNERGEQFF. Using reference TRBV7-2 and TRBJ2-1 for the parts outside the CDR3, the full variable domain is GAGVSQSPSNKVTEKGKDVELRCDPISGHTALYWYRQSLGQGLEFLIYFQGNSAPDKSGLPSDRFSAERTGGSVSTLTIQRTQQEDSAVYLCASSLALNERGEQFFGPGTRLTVL.

This sequence joins TRBV5-1 and TRBJ2-3, with 8 bases identical to TRBD1. Trimming cost V 3 bases and J 4 bases; bases outside gene matches: 7. The CDR3 length is 15 residues. Germline V gene sequence: CDR1 SGHRS, CDR2 YFSETQ. Written as DNA, the CDR3 is TGCGCCAGCAGCTACGGACAGGGTAATCCAGATACGCAGTATTTT. Translation gives CASSYGQGNPDTQYF.

For this clone: At the DNA level, this CDR3 is encoded by other sequences in the same sample as well. This chain joins TRBV7-9 and TRBJ2-2; 7 bases align to TRBD1. The germline CDR1 and CDR2 sequences are SEHNR and FQNEAQ (reference sequence). The CDR3 contains 15 residues. With 2 bases clipped from V and 2 bases from J, the junction kept 2 bases outside the gene matches. CDR3 protein: CASSLRTGNTGELFF. CDR3 nucleotide sequence: TGTGCCAGCAGCTTAAGGACAGGCAACACCGGGGAGCTGTTTTTT.